The T cell receptor beta chain under discussion was sequenced for a study of patients and donors after allogeneic stem cell transplantation. TCRdb independently ran MiXCR on the RT-PCR reads; one entry per CDR3 protein. Counted here are about 960,000 distinct CDR3 sequences, roughly 18% occurring once; the ten biggest clones make up around 6%. This clonotype came up a few times. In germline, CDR1 is MGHRA, CDR2 YSYEKL. Losses at the gene ends were 5 bases for V and 5 bases for J; bases not matched to a gene: 9. The CDR3 spans 16 residues. The origin of this receptor is a human donor who was either an allogeneic HSCT recipient or a stem cell or donor lymphocyte infusion donor (not recorded which). It is not recorded whose cells these are; they may come from a transplant donor. J is TRBJ1-6 and V is TRBV4-1, with 7 bases matching TRBD1. The sample was blood, either unsorted or a sorted T cell fraction (not recorded which). CDR3 DNA sequence: TGCGCCAGCAGCAACGGACAGGCGAGTAATAATTCACCCCTCCACTTT. Translating gives CASSNGQASNNSPLHF.